This entry lists 30 T cell receptor beta chains sequenced from one sample in a study of CD8+ T cells in alopecia areata. Following extraction, RNA underwent reverse transcription to cDNA, which served as the sequencing template. Data came from immunoSEQ multiplex PCR; TCRdb stores just in-frame clones and leaves some out. The sample gives 100,000 to 150,000 clones, almost 50% of which show up once; around 20% is in the top ten. Sequencing was performed on CD8+ T cells sorted from blood, taken at week 0. The source is a human donor with alopecia areata.

V is TRBV29-1 and J is TRBJ2-5; TRBD1 agrees at 8 bases. V lost 3 bases and J lost 2; bases outside the gene matches: 5. Germline assignment: CDR1 SQVTM and CDR2 ANQGSEA. The CDR3 contains 14 residues. The CDR3 bases are TGCAGCGTTGATTTGGGACAGGAGCAAGAGACCCAGTACTTC. This gives the protein CSVDLGQEQETQYF.

This chain connects TRBV27 to TRBJ2-4; no firm D call. Trimming cost V 4 bases and J 1 base, with 11 bases left between them. Per the germline V gene, CDR1 is MNHEY and CDR2 is SMNVEV (reference sequence). The CDR3 has 15 residues. As DNA, the CDR3 is TGTGCCAGCAGTTCAGCGCCATGGGCCAAAAACATTCAGTACTTC. This translates into CASSSAPWAKNIQYF.

In regard to this clone: Additional DNA sequences in this sample encode the identical CDR3. This chain connects TRBV6-5 to TRBJ1-1, with D maybe TRBD1 (6 bases). CDR3 size: 12 residues. Germline V CDR1 and CDR2: MNHEY, SVGAGI. Trimming cost V 5 bases and J 5 bases, with 9 bases left between them. The CDR3 reads CASSPTGTEAFF. In DNA form, the CDR3 reads TGTGCCAGCAGTCCAACAGGGACTGAAGCTTTCTTT.

J is TRBJ1-2 and V is TRBV12-5, with D uncertain. Germline CDR1 and CDR2: LGHNT and FRNRAP. Trimming removed 6 bases from V and 8 bases from J, with 13 bases in between. This CDR3 region has 12 residues. CDR3 DNA sequence: TGTGCTAGTGGGACTGGCGGCTGGGGCTACACCTTC. Translated: CASGTGGWGYTF.

The rearrangement links TRBV30 to TRBJ1-4, with D hard to call. V lost 0 bases to trimming and J lost 6 bases, with 14 bases between them. This CDR3 is built from 15 residues. Germline CDR1 GTSNPN, CDR2 SVGIG (reference sequence). DNA for the CDR3: TGTGCCTGGAGTGTACTCGGGTACCATGATGAAAAACTGTTTTTT. Its translation is CAWSVLGYHDEKLFF.

The chain uses TRBV7-6 and TRBJ1-2; 11 bases match TRBD1. Per the germline V gene, CDR1 is SGHVS and CDR2 is FNYEAQ. The CDR3 has 15 amino acids. The V and J ends lost 5 bases and 4 bases, in that order; junction bases with no gene match: 6. The CDR3 bases are TGTGCCAGCAGCCTGGGACAGGGGGAGACCTATGGCTACACCTTC. Amino acid sequence: CASSLGQGETYGYTF.

V is TRBV27 and J is TRBJ2-7, with D uncertain. The CDR3 runs 13 residues. Per the germline V gene, CDR1 is MNHEY and CDR2 is SMNVEV (reference sequence). The V end was cut by 5 bases, the J end by 0 bases, with 8 bases between. The CDR3 loop reads CASSKESSYEQYF. CDR3 DNA sequence: TGTGCCAGCAGTAAAGAGAGCTCCTACGAGCAGTACTTC.

The genes are TRBV25-1 and TRBJ2-5; the D call may be TRBD1 or TRBD2 (5 bases each). Trimming cost V 1 base and J 0 bases, with 15 bases left between them. Germline loops: CDR1 MGHDK, CDR2 SYGVNS. The CDR3 extends over 17 amino acids. In nucleotides, the CDR3 is TGTGCCAGCAGTGAATGGGTTAGCTGGGACCACCAAGAGACCCAGTACTTC. Translated, it gives CASSEWVSWDHQETQYF.

The chain is built from TRBV18 and TRBJ1-4, with TRBD1 matching over 10 bases. V dropped 5 bases and J dropped 11; count of bases not matched to a gene: 14. The CDR3 length is 16 residues. CDR1 and CDR2 (germline): KGHSH, LQKENI. CDR3 region: CASSSGQGNEEGKLFF. The CDR3 DNA reads as TGTGCCAGCTCATCGGGACAGGGGAACGAAGAAGGGAAACTGTTTTTT.

This clone was observed a handful of times. The same CDR3 is also encoded by other DNA sequences in this sample. CDR3 amino acids: CAWSVSETQYF. CDR3 in DNA: TGTGCCTGGAGTGTATCGGAGACCCAGTACTTC. The rearrangement uses TRBV30 and TRBJ2-5; D remains ambiguous. Germline V gene data show CDR1 as GTSNPN and CDR2 as SVGIG (reference sequence). The CDR3 contains 11 residues. V was cut by 0 bases and J by 5 bases, with 4 bases left in between.

This chain uses TRBV29-1 with TRBJ1-1; D possibly corresponds to TRBD1 (5 bases). CDR3 size: 13 residues. V gave up 4 bases and J gave up 4 bases, with 13 bases separating them. Germline V gives CDR1 SQVTM, CDR2 ANQGSEA. The CDR3 DNA reads as TGCAGCGTTGTCGGGGCCCACAGCACTGAAGCTTTCTTT. Translated: CSVVGAHSTEAFF.

This clone was recorded once. V is TRBV15 and J is TRBJ2-7; D may match TRBD1 or TRBD2 (5 bases each). V dropped 4 bases and J dropped 4 bases, with 17 bases sitting between them. CDR3 length: 15 amino acids. Germline values: CDR1 LNHNV, CDR2 YYDKDF (reference sequence). CDR3 bases: TGTGCCACCAGCACTGGACAAGGCGAGGGTTACGAGCAGTACTTC. Protein product: CATSTGQGEGYEQYF.

The table lists this clone with a few counts. The chain recombines TRBV7-9 with TRBJ1-5; D ambiguous. The CDR3 totals 14 residues. Trimming took off 0 bases at V and 10 bases at J, with 13 bases between the two ends. Germline V CDR1 and CDR2: SEHNR, FQNEAQ (reference sequence). The CDR3 loop is CASSLARQPGPQHF. The CDR3 DNA reads as TGTGCCAGCAGCTTAGCACGACAACCGGGTCCCCAGCATTTT.

This rearrangement joins TRBV29-1 to TRBJ1-2; tentative D call: TRBD1 (6 bases). With 4 bases removed from V and 2 bases from J, the gap between germline ends came to 11 bases. CDR3 length equals 13 residues. CDR1 and CDR2 (germline): SQVTM, ANQGSEA. CDR3 DNA sequence: TGCAGCGTTGGGGAGACAGGCAACTATGGCTACACCTTC. Translating it yields CSVGETGNYGYTF.

The genes are TRBV6-5 and TRBJ2-6, with TRBD1 as a possible D gene (5 bases). V lost 2 bases and J 0 bases, leaving 5 bases between the germline ends. Germline V CDR1 and CDR2: MNHEY, SVGAGI. The CDR3 runs to 15 residues. The CDR3 DNA reads TGTGCCAGCAGTTACGGGGCCTCTGGGGCCAACGTCCTGACTTTC. It specifies CASSYGASGANVLTF.

This chain links TRBV30 with TRBJ1-1, with D possibly being TRBD1 (6 bases). V dropped 2 bases and J dropped 1 base, with 8 bases sitting between them. This CDR3 is 13 amino acids long. CDR1 and CDR2 from the germline V gene are GTSNPN and SVGIG (reference sequence). The CDR3 here is CAWSRDKNTEAFF. The CDR3 DNA reads TGTGCCTGGAGTAGGGACAAGAACACTGAAGCTTTCTTT.

CDR3 DNA sequence: TGTGCCAGCAGCTTGCCGGGACAGGGGAGCGAGCAGTACTTC. This codes for CASSLPGQGSEQYF. The chain employs TRBV7-8 and TRBJ2-7; 10 bases are shared with TRBD1. Germline CDR1 SGHVS, CDR2 FQNEAQ. V trimming: 3 bases; J trimming: 6 bases; junction bases outside the gene matches: 5. The CDR3 totals 14 residues.

A few counts support this clone. The gene calls are TRBV29-1 and TRBJ1-5; D uncertain. Deletions cut 3 bases from V and 4 bases from J, with 7 bases between. The CDR3 loop spans 12 amino acids. Germline-derived CDR1 and CDR2 are SQVTM and ANQGSEA. Written as DNA, the CDR3 is TGCAGCGTTGAGACGGGGAATCAGCCCCAGCATTTT. Protein sequence: CSVETGNQPQHF.

The chain uses TRBV4-1 and TRBJ2-7; the D gene is possibly TRBD1 (6 bases). The V gene's germline CDR1 is MGHRA and CDR2 YSYEKL. V was cut by 4 bases and J by 4 bases, with 20 bases left in between. The CDR3 extends over 16 amino acids. Here the CDR3 reads CASSPPYLTGWYEQYF. The CDR3 bases are TGCGCCAGCAGCCCTCCTTATTTAACAGGGTGGTACGAGCAGTACTTC.

A few counts support this clone. The chain combines TRBV14 with TRBJ2-1; weak D call: TRBD2 (5 bases). Germline CDR1 reads SGHDN; CDR2 reads FVKESK. Between the trimmed V and J ends, which lost 5 bases and 0 bases, there was a span of 14 bases. The CDR3 is 16 residues long. The CDR3 nucleotides are TGTGCCAGCAGCGATCTAGCTAGCTTCTCCTACAATGAGCAGTTCTTC. It yields the protein CASSDLASFSYNEQFF.

CDR3 nucleotide sequence: TGCGCCAGCAGCCCCTGGACTAGCGGGGTCACAGATACGCAGTATTTT. Protein: CASSPWTSGVTDTQYF. The gene calls are TRBV5-1 and TRBJ2-3; 12 nucleotides align to TRBD2. The germline V gene has CDR1 SGHRS and CDR2 YFSETQ. CDR3 size: 16 residues. The V and J ends lost 4 bases and 2 bases, in that order; junction bases with no gene match: 5. Combining the CDR3 with reference TRBV5-1 and TRBJ2-3 gives the whole variable domain KAGVTQTPRYLIKTRGQQVTLSCSPISGHRSVSWYQQTPGQGLQFLFEYFSETQRNKGNFPGRFSGRQFSNSRSEMNVSTLELGDSALYLCASSPWTSGVTDTQYFGPGTRLTVL.

This clone appeared a few times. The gene calls are TRBV19 and TRBJ2-7; D is perhaps TRBD2 (5 bases). This CDR3 has 16 residues. V dropped 6 bases and J dropped 0 bases, with 18 bases sitting between them. Germline V gene sequence: CDR1 LNHDA, CDR2 SQIVND (reference sequence). The CDR3 region has the DNA TGTGCCAGTAGGACCTTCGAGGACTCGGGCTCCTACGAGCAGTACTTC. Protein: CASRTFEDSGSYEQYF. The full variable domain, its missing parts supplied by reference TRBV19 and TRBJ2-7, is DGGITQSPKYLFRKEGQNVTLSCEQNLNHDAMYWYRQDPGQGLRLIYYSQIVNDFQKGDIAEGYSVSREKKESFPLTVTSAQKNPTAFYLCASRTFEDSGSYEQYFGPGTRLTVT.

This clone was seen only a few times. It differs at one base from a far larger clone, so likely a read error. The chain is built from TRBV10-3 and TRBJ2-3, with 9 bases lining up with TRBD1. CDR1 is ENHRY, CDR2 SYGVKD, per germline. This CDR3 contains 13 residues. CDR3 loop: CASRTGETDTRYF. Written as DNA, the CDR3 is TGTGCCAGCCGGACAGGGGAAACAGATACGCGGTATTTT.

The rearrangement links TRBV7-9 to TRBJ2-1, with D uncertain. The CDR3 has 11 amino acids. Looked up from germline, CDR1 is SEHNR and CDR2 is FQNEAQ (reference sequence). V was cut by 8 bases and J by 4 bases, with 6 bases left in between. CDR3 in DNA: TGTGCCAGCGTGGGGTACAATGAGCAGTTCTTC. It is translated as CASVGYNEQFF.

This chain connects TRBV5-1 to TRBJ1-6, with D possibly being TRBD1 (5 bases). Germline CDR1 SGHRS, CDR2 YFSETQ. This CDR3 is 13 amino acids long. Trimming took 3 bases from V and 10 from J, leaving 11 bases between them. DNA of the CDR3: TGCGCCAGCAGCTATGACAGCAAATCACCCCTCCACTTT. Protein sequence: CASSYDSKSPLHF.

The chain couples TRBV13 to TRBJ2-5; a possible D gene is TRBD1 (6 bases). This CDR3 is built from 13 residues. The V gene lost 5 bases and the J gene lost 5 bases, with 12 bases spanning the gap. Germline loops: CDR1 PRHDT, CDR2 FYEKMQ (reference sequence). In nucleotides, the CDR3 is TGTGCCAGCAGCGCCAGGGGATTGGAGACCCAGTACTTC. Its translation: CASSARGLETQYF.

The chain recombines TRBV7-9 with TRBJ2-6; D is uncertain. Germline V gene sequence: CDR1 SEHNR, CDR2 FQNEAQ (reference sequence). The CDR3 spans 15 residues. V lost 5 bases and J 0 bases, leaving 8 bases between the germline ends. In DNA, the CDR3 is TGTGCCAGCAGCGGTACAGACTCTGGGGCCAACGTCCTGACTTTC. It translates to CASSGTDSGANVLTF.

In this sample, this clone turned up a few times. The rearrangement links TRBV29-1 to TRBJ2-1; D call uncertain. Per germline, CDR1 SQVTM and CDR2 ANQGSEA. V shed 1 base and J shed 8 bases, with 9 bases lying between them. This CDR3 has 12 amino acids. This chain's CDR3 is CSVEGLMDEQFF. The CDR3 DNA reads as TGCAGCGTTGAAGGGCTCATGGATGAGCAGTTCTTC.

In its sample, this clone was seen once. The V call is TRBV5-6, the J call TRBJ1-2, with D tentatively TRBD1 (6 bases). The CDR3 sequence is 16 residues long. Per germline, CDR1 SGHDT and CDR2 YYEEEE. V was clipped by 4 bases and J by 1 base, with 17 bases between them. CDR3 region: CASSPGQLFLNYGYTF. The CDR3 DNA sequence: TGTGCCAGCAGCCCCGGACAGCTCTTTCTTAACTATGGCTACACCTTC.

In regard to this clone: A much larger clone is a single base away; this may be a read error. V gene TRBV11-1 combines with J gene TRBJ2-5, with 8 bases identical to TRBD2. V dropped 2 bases and J dropped 2; count of bases not matched to a gene: 1. The CDR3 sequence is 14 residues long. Germline values: CDR1 SGHAT, CDR2 FQDESV (reference sequence). CDR3 sequence reads: CASSLLAGQETQYF. CDR3 nucleotides: TGTGCCAGCAGCTTATTAGCGGGACAAGAGACCCAGTACTTC.